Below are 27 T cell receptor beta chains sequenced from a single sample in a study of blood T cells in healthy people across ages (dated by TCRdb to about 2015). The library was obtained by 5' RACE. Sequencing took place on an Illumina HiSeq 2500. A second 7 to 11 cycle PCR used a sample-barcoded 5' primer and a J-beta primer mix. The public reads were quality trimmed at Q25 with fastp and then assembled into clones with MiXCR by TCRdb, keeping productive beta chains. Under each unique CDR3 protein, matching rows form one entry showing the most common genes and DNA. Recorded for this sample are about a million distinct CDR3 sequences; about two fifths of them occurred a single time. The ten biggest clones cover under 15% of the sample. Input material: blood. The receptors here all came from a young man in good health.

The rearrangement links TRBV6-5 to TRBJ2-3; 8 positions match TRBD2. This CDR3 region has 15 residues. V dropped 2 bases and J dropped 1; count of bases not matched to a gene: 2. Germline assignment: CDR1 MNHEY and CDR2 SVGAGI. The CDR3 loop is CASSYLTSGTDTQYF. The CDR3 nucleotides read TGTGCCAGCAGTTACCTGACTAGCGGCACAGATACGCAGTATTTT.

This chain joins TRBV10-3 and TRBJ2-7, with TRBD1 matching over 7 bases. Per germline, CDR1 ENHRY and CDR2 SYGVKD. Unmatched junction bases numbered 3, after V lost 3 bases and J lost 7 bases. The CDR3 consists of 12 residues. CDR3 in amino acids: CAISDQGDEQYF. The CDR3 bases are TGTGCCATCAGTGACCAGGGGGATGAGCAGTACTTC.

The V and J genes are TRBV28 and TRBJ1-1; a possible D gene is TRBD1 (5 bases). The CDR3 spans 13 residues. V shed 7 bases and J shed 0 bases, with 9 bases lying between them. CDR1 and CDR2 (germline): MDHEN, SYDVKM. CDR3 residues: CASKDTMNTEAFF. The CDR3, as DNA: TGTGCCAGCAAGGACACGATGAACACTGAAGCTTTCTTT.

The CDR3 region is CASSSYTNRAGELFF. The CDR3 bases are TGTGCCAGCAGTTCTTACACCAACAGGGCCGGGGAGCTGTTTTTT. The chain joins TRBV12-3 or TRBV12-4 to TRBJ2-2, with D maybe TRBD1 (6 bases). V was trimmed by 4 bases and J by 6 bases, leaving 15 bases between them. This CDR3 is 15 amino acids long.

CDR3 region: CSARLADTQETQYF. CDR3 sequence (DNA): TGCAGTGCGCGTCTAGCAGATACTCAAGAGACCCAGTACTTC. This chain joins TRBV20-1 and TRBJ2-5, with D tentatively TRBD2 (5 bases). CDR1 DFQATT and CDR2 SNEGSKA come from the germline V gene (reference sequence). The CDR3 has 14 residues. The V end lost 6 bases, the J end lost 2 bases, and 16 bases lay between the germline ends.

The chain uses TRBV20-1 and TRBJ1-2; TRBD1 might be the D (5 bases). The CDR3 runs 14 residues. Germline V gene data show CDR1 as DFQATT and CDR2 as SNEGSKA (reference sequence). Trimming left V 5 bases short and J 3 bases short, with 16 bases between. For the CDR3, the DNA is TGCAGTGCTGGCTGGCCAGGGCGGCACTATGGCTACACCTTC. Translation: CSAGWPGRHYGYTF.

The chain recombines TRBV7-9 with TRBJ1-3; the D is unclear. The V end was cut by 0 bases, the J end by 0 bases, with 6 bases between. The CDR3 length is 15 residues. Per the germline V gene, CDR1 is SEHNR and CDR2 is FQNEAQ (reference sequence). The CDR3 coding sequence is TGTGCCAGCAGCTTAGCGCCCCTCTCTGGAAACACCATATATTTT. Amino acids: CASSLAPLSGNTIYF.

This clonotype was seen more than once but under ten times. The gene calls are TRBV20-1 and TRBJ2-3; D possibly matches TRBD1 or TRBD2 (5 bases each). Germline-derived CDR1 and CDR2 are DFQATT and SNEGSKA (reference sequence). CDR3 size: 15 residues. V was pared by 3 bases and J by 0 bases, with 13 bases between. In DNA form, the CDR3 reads TGCAGTGCTAGTAGTCTGAGGGGAAGCACAGATACGCAGTATTTT. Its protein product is CSASSLRGSTDTQYF.

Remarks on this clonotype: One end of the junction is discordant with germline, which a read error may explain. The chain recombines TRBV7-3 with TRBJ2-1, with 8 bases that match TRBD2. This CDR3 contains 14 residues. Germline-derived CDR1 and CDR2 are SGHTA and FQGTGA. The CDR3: CAGSLAGLYNEQFF. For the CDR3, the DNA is TGTGCCGGCAGCTTAGCGGGGCTCTACAATGAGCAGTTCTTC.

The CDR3 bases are TGTGCCAGCAGCCCAGGGACAGCTAGGGCTGAAGCTTTCTTT. This gives the protein CASSPGTARAEAFF. The rearrangement links TRBV11-1 to TRBJ1-1; 7 bases fit TRBD1. Germline lookup yields CDR1 SGHAT and CDR2 FQDESV (reference sequence). Trimming took 5 bases from V and 6 from J; bases not matched to a gene: 9. CDR3 length: 14 amino acids. The complete variable domain, with remaining parts taken from reference TRBV11-1 and TRBJ1-1, reads EAEVAQSPRYKITEKSQAVAFWCDPISGHATLYWYRQILGQGPELLVQFQDESVVDDSQLPKDRFSAERLKGVDSTLKIQPAELGDSAMYLCASSPGTARAEAFFGQGTRLTVV.

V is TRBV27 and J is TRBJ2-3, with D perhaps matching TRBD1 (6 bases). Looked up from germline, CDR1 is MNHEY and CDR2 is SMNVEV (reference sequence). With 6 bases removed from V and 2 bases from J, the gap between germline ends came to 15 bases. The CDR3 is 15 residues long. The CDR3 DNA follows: TGTGCCAGCAGCGCAGGGGCCCCTATCACAGATACGCAGTATTTT. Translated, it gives CASSAGAPITDTQYF.

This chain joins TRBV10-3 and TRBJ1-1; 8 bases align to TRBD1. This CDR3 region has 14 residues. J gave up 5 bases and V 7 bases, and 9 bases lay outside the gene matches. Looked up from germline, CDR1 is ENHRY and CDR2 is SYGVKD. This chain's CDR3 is CAIMRDRKGTEAFF. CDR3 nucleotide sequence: TGTGCCATCATGCGGGACAGGAAGGGGACTGAAGCTTTCTTT.

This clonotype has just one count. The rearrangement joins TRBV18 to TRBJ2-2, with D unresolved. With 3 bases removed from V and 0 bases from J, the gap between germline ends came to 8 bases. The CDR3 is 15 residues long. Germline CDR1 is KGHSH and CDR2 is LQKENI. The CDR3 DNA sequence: TGTGCCAGCTCACCGTTAACAGCGAACACCGGGGAGCTGTTTTTT. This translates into CASSPLTANTGELFF.

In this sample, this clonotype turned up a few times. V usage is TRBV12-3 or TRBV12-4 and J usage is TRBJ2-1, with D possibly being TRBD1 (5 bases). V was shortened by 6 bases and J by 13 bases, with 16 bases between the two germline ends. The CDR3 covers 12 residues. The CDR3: CASSPTRQRQFF. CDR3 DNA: TGTGCCAGCAGCCCCACCCGACAGCGACAGTTCTTC.

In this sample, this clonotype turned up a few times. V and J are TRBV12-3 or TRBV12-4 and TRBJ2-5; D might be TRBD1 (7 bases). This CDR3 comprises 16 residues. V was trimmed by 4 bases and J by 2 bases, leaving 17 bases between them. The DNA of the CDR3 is TGTGCCAGCAGTTCTTATGGAGGGGGCCTTCAAGAGACCCAGTACTTC. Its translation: CASSSYGGGLQETQYF.

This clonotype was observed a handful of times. The CDR3 reads CASSQDSGTYTDTQYF. DNA for the CDR3: TGTGCCAGCAGCCAGGATAGCGGGACCTACACAGATACGCAGTATTTT. The gene calls are TRBV4-2 and TRBJ2-3, with 8 bases matching TRBD2. CDR1 and CDR2 (germline): LGHNA, YNFKEQ. The CDR3 length is 16 residues. Losses at the gene ends were 3 bases for V and 2 bases for J; bases not matched to a gene: 7.

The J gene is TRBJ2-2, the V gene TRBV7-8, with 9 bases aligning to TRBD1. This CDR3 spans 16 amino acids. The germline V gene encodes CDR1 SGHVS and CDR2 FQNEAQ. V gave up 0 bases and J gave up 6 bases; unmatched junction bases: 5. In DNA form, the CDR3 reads TGTGCCAGCAGCTTAGCTCCCGGGACAGGGCCCGGGGAGCTGTTTTTT. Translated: CASSLAPGTGPGELFF. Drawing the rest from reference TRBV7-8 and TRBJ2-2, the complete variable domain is GAGVSQSPRYKVAKRGQDVALRCDPISGHVSLFWYQQALGQGPEFLTYFQNEAQLDKSGLPSDRFFAERPEGSVSTLKIQRTQQEDSAVYLCASSLAPGTGPGELFFGEGSRLTVL.

CDR3 protein: CASTRRGQGDEKLFF. In DNA form, the CDR3 reads TGCGCCAGCACTCGGCGGGGACAGGGAGATGAAAAACTGTTTTTT. V usage is TRBV5-1 and J usage is TRBJ1-4; 9 bases fit TRBD1. Germline trimming cut 6 bases from V and 6 bases from J; bases unmatched to any gene: 9. Germline V lookup: CDR1 SGHRS, CDR2 YFSETQ. CDR3 length: 15 residues.

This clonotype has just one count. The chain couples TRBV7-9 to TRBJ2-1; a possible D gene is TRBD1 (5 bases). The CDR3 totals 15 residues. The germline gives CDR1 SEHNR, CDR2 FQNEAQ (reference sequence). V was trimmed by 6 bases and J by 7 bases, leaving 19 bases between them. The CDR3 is CASRPNPGFLNEQFF. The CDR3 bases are TGTGCCAGCAGACCTAACCCAGGGTTTCTGAATGAGCAGTTCTTC. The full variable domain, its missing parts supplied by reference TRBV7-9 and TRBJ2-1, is DTGVSQNPRHKITKRGQNVTFRCDPISEHNRLYWYRQTLGQGPEFLTYFQNEAQLEKSRLLSDRFSAERPKGSFSTLEIQRTEQGDSAMYLCASRPNPGFLNEQFFGPGTRLTVL.

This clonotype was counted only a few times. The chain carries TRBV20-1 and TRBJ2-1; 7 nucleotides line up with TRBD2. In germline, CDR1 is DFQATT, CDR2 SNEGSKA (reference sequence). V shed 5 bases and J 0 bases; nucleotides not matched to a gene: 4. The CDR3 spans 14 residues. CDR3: CSAGRGSSYNEQFF. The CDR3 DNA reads TGCAGTGCTGGGAGGGGAAGCTCCTACAATGAGCAGTTCTTC.

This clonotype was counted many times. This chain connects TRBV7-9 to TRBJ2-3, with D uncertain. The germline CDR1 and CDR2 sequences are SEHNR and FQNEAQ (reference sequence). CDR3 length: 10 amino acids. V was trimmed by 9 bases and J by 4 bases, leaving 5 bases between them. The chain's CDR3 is CASKSDTQYF. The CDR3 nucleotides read TGTGCCAGTAAGTCAGATACGCAGTATTTT.

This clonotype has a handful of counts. CDR3 nucleotide sequence: TGTGCCAGCAGTGAAGTAGGGAGAGCTATGGGGCATTTT. Translating it yields CASSEVGRAMGHF. The rearrangement links TRBV2 to TRBJ1-5, with no clear D. V was pared by 1 base and J by 15 bases, with 16 bases between. The germline V gene has CDR1 SNHLY and CDR2 FYNNEI. The CDR3 is 13 amino acids.

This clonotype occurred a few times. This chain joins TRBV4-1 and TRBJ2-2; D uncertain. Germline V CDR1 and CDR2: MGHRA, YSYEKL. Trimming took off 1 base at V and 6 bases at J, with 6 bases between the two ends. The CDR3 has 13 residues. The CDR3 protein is CASSQAPAGELFF. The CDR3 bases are TGCGCCAGCAGCCAAGCCCCAGCCGGGGAGCTGTTTTTT.

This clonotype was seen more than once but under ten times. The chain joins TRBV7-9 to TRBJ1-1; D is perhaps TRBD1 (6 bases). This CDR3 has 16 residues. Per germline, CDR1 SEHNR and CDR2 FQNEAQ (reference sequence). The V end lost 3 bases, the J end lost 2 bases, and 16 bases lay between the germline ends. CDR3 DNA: TGTGCCAGCAGCTTTTCCCTGACAGGCGGAAACACTGAAGCTTTCTTT. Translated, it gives CASSFSLTGGNTEAFF.

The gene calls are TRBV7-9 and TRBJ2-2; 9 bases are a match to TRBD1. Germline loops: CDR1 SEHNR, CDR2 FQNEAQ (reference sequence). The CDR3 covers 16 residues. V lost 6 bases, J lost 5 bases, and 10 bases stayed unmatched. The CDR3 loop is CASSPKGQGNTGELFF. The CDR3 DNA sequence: TGTGCCAGCAGTCCAAAGGGACAGGGAAATACCGGGGAGCTGTTTTTT.

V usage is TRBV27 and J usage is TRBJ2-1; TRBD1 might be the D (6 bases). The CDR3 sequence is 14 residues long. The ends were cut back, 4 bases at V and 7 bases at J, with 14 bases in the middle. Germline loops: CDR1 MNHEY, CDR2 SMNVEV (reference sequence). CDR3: CASSSYDRRNEQFF. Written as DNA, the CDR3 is TGTGCCAGCAGTTCGTACGACAGGCGGAATGAGCAGTTCTTC.

The CDR3 protein is CASSYIGYEQYF. As DNA, the CDR3 is TGTGCCAGCAGTTACATCGGCTACGAGCAGTACTTC. The rearrangement uses TRBV6-5 and TRBJ2-7; no reliable D call. Trimming removed 2 bases at V and 3 bases at J, with 5 bases between. Germline V gene data show CDR1 as MNHEY and CDR2 as SVGAGI. The CDR3 loop spans 12 amino acids.